This T cell receptor beta chain was recovered during a study of cytomegalovirus exposure and HLA in healthy donors. Worth noting for this clone: Antigen specificity is unknown.

Researchers ran the PCR with 60 Vbeta and 13 Jbeta primers. TCRdb's table, derived via immunoSEQ multiplex PCR, lists solely in-frame clones and lacks some. Seen here are about 190,000 clones, 78% observed once, and the top ten hold less than 6%. Germline lookup yields CDR1 SGHTA and CDR2 FQGTGA. V lost 5 bases, J lost 2 bases, and 11 bases lay in between. The CDR3 length is 14 residues. General study results and limits: The study assumed roughly uniform donor sequencing depth for presence/absence analyses. Reports state that TCR beta sequences accurately predicted most subjects' HLA-A and HLA-B alleles. Per a later analysis, HLA-associated TCR beta chains showed more clonal expansion than other, equally common TCR beta chains. The listing of fewer than 200 TCR beta chains classed them as cytomegalovirus-associated.

This chain joins TRBV7-3 and TRBJ2-3; tentative D call: TRBD1 (5 bases). The receptor was isolated from a young woman in good health and CMV-seropositive. Sequences were obtained from PBMCs. The chain's CDR3 is CASSRDSPTDTQYF. In DNA, the CDR3 is TGTGCCAGCAGCAGAGACAGCCCCACAGATACGCAGTATTTT.